The entry below describes one TCR beta chain. Its antigen is undetermined. Clones were sequenced by immunoSEQ multiplex PCR, and TCRdb holds only the in-frame ones, with some missing. Its listing shows roughly 12,000 clones. This sample was included in a study of T cells in women clearing cervical HPV infection. Turning to the study itself: Case blood was drawn a median about 160 days after lesion detection. Findings of the study overall: A classifier using richness and V gene abundances reached an AUC of more than 0.75. CIN3+ cases had significantly higher TCR richness than controls; evenness did not differ. Richness differences could reflect unmeasured T-cell content per sample.

This TCR came from a woman between 18 and 69 years old with a cervical HPV16 infection that either progressed to CIN3+ or cleared (not recorded which). The source material was blood buffy coat.

The CDR3 loop reads CASSMSGTGTRNYGYTF. The covered CDR3 bases are TGCGCCAGCAGCATGTCCGGGACAGGGACCCGTAACTATGGC. The J gene is TRBJ1-2, the V gene TRBV5-1; 9 bases are a match to TRBD1. With the read ending 3 residues before the CDR3 end, the germline J gene is used to fill in that end. This CDR3 has 17 residues. Germline-derived CDR1 and CDR2 are SGHRS and YFSETQ. Germline trimming cut 4 bases from V and 1 base from J; bases unmatched to any gene: 11.